This section outlines one T cell receptor beta chain sequence together with its context. Germline V gene data show CDR1 as DFQATT and CDR2 as SNEGSKA (reference sequence). There are 11 residues in the CDR3. V gave up 3 bases and J gave up 0 bases, with 2 bases separating them. The entry originates in a study of blood T cell repertoires in COVID-19. On the study more broadly: Specimens from acute and convalescent COVID-19 originated in the United States, Italy and Spain.

Repertoires were generated with immunoSEQ multiplex PCR, while TCRdb's copy carries only in-frame clones and drops some. The sample carries about 200,000 clones, 80% to 90% recorded once. V gene TRBV20-1 combines with J gene TRBJ1-2; D is uncertain. The receptor comes from a human donor in a cohort sampled during active COVID-19. Specimen: peripheral blood. The CDR3 region is CSASTNYGYTF. The CDR3, as DNA: TGCAGTGCTAGCACTAACTATGGCTACACCTTC.